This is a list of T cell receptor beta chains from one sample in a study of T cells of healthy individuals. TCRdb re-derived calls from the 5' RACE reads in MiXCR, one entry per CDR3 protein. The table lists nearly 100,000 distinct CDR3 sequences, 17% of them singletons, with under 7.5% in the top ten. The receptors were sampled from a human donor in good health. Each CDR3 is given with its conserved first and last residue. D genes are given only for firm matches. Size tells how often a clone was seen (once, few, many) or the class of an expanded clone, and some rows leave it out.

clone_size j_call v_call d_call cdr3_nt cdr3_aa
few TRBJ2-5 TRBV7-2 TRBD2 TGTGCCAGCAGCATAGAAGGTCTAGCGGGACCTGATCAAGAGACCCAGTACTTC CASSIEGLAGPDQETQYF
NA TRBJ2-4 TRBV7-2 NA TGTGCCAGCAGCTTAGCCGGGGAGGCATGGACCAAAAACATTCAGTACTTC CASSLAGEAWTKNIQYF
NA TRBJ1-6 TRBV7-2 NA TGTGCCAGCAGCTTAGGCCCAGGGGTCGATTCACCCCTCCACTTT CASSLGPGVDSPLHF
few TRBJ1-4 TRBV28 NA TGTGCCAGCAGTTTAGGGTCTTATCGAGAAAAACTGTTTTTT CASSLGSYREKLFF
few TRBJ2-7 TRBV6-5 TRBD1 TGTGCCAGCAGTTACTCGGTCTTAGTCAGGTCAGGGGGCGAGCAGTACTTC CASSYSVLVRSGGEQYF
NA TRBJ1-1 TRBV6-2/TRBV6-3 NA TGTGCCAGCAGTTACTCGAGGTTGAACACTGAAGCTTTCTTT CASSYSRLNTEAFF
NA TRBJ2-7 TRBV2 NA TGTGCCAGCAGTGATCGAGGGGGCCGGGGGAAGCAGTACTTC CASSDRGGRGKQYF
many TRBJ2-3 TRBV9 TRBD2 TGTGCCAGCAGCGTAGAGGGACTAGCGGGGTCAGATACGCAGTATTTT CASSVEGLAGSDTQYF
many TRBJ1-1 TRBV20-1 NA TGCAGTGCTCGAAGAATGAACACTGAAGCTTTCTTT CSARRMNTEAFF
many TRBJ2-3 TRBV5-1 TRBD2 TGCGCCAGCAGCTGGGGACTAGCGGGAGATACAGATACGCAGTATTTT CASSWGLAGDTDTQYF
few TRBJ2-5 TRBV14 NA TGTGCCAGCACCCCCGCGGGACAGACTTTCTTGGAGACCCAGTACTTC CASTPAGQTFLETQYF
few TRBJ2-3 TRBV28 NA TGTGCCACCCAAGGGTTTGCGGGTATCACAGATACGCAGTATTTT CATQGFAGITDTQYF
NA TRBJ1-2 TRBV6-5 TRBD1 TGTGCCACCTTGAGGACAGGGCAAGGCTATGGCTACACCTTC CATLRTGQGYGYTF
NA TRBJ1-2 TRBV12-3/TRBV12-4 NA TGTGCCAGCAGTTTAGTACGGAGGGCAGGCCATGGCTACACCTTC CASSLVRRAGHGYTF
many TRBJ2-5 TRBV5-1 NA TGCGCCAGCAGACCCGGGAAAGGCCGAGGTAGAGAGACCCAGTACTTC CASRPGKGRGRETQYF
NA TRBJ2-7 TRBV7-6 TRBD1 TGTGCCAGCAGCTTTGGACAGGGATCTTACGAGCAGTACTTC CASSFGQGSYEQYF
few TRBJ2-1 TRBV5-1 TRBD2 TGCGCCAGCAGCTTGGCCCCCGCGGGGGACGAAGTTGAGCAGTTCTTC CASSLAPAGDEVEQFF
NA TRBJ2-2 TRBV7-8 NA TGTGCCAGCATCAACCAAAGAACAGGTTTCCCCGGGGAGCTGTTTTTT CASINQRTGFPGELFF
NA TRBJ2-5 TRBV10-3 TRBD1 TGTGCCATCAGTGACAACAGGGGGTCGTACCAAGAGACCCAGTACTTC CAISDNRGSYQETQYF
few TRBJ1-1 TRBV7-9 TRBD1 TGTGCCAGCAGCCCCCGGGACAGGGAGGCTTTCTTT CASSPRDREAFF
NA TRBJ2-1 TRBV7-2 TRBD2 TGTGCCAGCAGCTCTAGCGGGGCGACCTACAATGAGCAGTTCTTC CASSSSGATYNEQFF
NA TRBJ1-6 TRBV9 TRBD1 TGTGCCAGCAGCGCGACAGGGGTCCCCAAGGTGACACCCCTCCACTTT CASSATGVPKVTPLHF
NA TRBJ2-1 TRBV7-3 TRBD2 TGTGCCAGCAGCTCGGGGACTAGCGGGAGTATGGGGAATGAGCAGTTCTTC CASSSGTSGSMGNEQFF
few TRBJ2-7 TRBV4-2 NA TGTGCCAGCAGCCAAGATACTTCCGGGCCAGATAACTTC CASSQDTSGPDNF
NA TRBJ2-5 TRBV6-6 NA TGTGCCAGCAGTTACGGGGGGGGGGCAGAGACCCAGTACTTC CASSYGGGAETQYF
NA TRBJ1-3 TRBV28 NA TGTGCCAGCAGCTCCTACGCACTTAGCTCTGGAAACACCATATATTTT CASSSYALSSGNTIYF
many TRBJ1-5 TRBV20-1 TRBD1 TGCAGTGCTAGAGCGGTGGACAGGGAGGATCAGCCCCAGCATTTT CSARAVDREDQPQHF
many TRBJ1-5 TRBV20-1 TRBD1 TGCAGTGCTACACGGACAGGGAATCAGCCCCAGCATTTT CSATRTGNQPQHF
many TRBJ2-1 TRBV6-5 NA TGTGCCAGCAGTTACGGGTCAATAGCGGTCCCAGGCAATGAGCAGTTCTTC CASSYGSIAVPGNEQFF
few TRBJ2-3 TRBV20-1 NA TGCAGTGCTAGAGGCCCAGGATACACAGATACGCAGTATTTT CSARGPGYTDTQYF
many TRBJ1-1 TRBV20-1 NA TGCAGTGCCCCGCCCCGGACGGTGAACACTGAAGCTTTCTTT CSAPPRTVNTEAFF
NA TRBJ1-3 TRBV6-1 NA TGTGCCAGCCTCTGGAACACCATATATTTT CASLWNTIYF
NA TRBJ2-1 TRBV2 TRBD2 TGTGCCAGCAGTTGGTTACTAGCGATTGATGAGCAGTTCTTC CASSWLLAIDEQFF
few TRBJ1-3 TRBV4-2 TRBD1 TGTGCCAGCAGCCAAGATCGTACAGGGGGCTCTGGAAACACCATATATTTT CASSQDRTGGSGNTIYF
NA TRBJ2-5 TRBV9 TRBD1 TGTGCCAGCAGCGTAGCTGGGACAGGGAGGAACCAAGAGACCCAGTACTTC CASSVAGTGRNQETQYF
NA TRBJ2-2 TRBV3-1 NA TGTGCCAGCAGCCAACCTCTCCGTTCCGGGGAGCTGTTTTTT CASSQPLRSGELFF
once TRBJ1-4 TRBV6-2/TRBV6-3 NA TGTGCCAGCAGCAGCCTATTCCTTGGAGAAAAACTGTTTTTT CASSSLFLGEKLFF
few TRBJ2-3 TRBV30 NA TGTGCCTGGAGTCGCGGGGCGGTAGATACGCAGTATTTT CAWSRGAVDTQYF
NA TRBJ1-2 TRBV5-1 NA TGCGCCAGCAGCCCGGCGGGGGGATTAAACTATGGCTACACCTTC CASSPAGGLNYGYTF
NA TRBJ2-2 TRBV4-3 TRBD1 TGCGCCAGCAGCCAGTACGGACAGGGGAGCACCGGGGAGCTGTTTTTT CASSQYGQGSTGELFF
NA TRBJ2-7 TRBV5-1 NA TGCGCCAGCAGCTTTGCCGGGACTGTCTCCTACGAGCAGTACTTC CASSFAGTVSYEQYF
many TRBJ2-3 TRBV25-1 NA TGTGCCAGCAGTGATATGCGGGGAGTTGGGGATACGCAGTATTTT CASSDMRGVGDTQYF
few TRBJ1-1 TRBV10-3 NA TGTGCCATCAACGACAGAGAGTGGACTGAAGCTTTCTTT CAINDREWTEAFF
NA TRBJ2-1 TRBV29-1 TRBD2 TGCAGCGTTGAGGTAGCGGGAGATCGGAATGAGCAGTTCTTC CSVEVAGDRNEQFF
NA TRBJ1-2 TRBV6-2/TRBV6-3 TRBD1 TGTGCCAGCAACCGGGACAGGGAGAGCTATGGCTACACCTTC CASNRDRESYGYTF
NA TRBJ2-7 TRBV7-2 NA TGTGCCAGCAGCTCCCACAGGCGGTCCGAGCAGTACTTC CASSSHRRSEQYF
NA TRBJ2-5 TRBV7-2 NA TGTGCCAGCAGAAAGGGCCCCGAAGAAGAGACCCAGTACTTC CASRKGPEEETQYF
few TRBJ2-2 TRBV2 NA TGTGCCAGCAGTGAAGCGCGGGACCGGAGGGACACCGGGGAGCTGTTTTTT CASSEARDRRDTGELFF
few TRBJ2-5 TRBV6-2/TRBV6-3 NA TGTGCCAGCAACCACAGGGAGGGGGTAGAGACCCAGTACTTC CASNHREGVETQYF
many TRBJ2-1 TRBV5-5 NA TGTGCCAGCAGCTTGTCTCCAGGGTTAACCTACAATGAGCAGTTCTTC CASSLSPGLTYNEQFF
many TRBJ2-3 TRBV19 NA TGTGCCAGTAGTTCCCGGGTCCTCACAGATACGCAGTATTTT CASSSRVLTDTQYF